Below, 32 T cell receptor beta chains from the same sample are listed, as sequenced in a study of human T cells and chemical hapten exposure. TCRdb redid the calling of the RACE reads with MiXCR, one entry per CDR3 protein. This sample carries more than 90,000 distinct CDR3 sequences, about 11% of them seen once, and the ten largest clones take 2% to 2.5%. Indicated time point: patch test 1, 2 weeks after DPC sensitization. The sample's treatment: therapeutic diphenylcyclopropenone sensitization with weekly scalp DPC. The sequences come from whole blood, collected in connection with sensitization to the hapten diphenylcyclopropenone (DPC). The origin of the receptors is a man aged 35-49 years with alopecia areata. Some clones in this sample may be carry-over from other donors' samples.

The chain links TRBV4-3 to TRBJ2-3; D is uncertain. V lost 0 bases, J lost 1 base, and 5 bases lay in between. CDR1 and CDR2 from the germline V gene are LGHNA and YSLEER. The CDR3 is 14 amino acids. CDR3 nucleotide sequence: TGCGCCAGCAGCCAAGAGGCTGGCACAGATACGCAGTATTTT. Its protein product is CASSQEAGTDTQYF.

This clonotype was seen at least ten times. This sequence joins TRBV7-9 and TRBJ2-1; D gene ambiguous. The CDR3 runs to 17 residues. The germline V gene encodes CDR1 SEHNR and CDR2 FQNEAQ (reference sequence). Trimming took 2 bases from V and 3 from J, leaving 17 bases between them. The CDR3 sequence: CASSLPGRFSNYNEQFF. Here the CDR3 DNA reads TGTGCCAGCAGCTTACCGGGCCGGTTTTCGAACTACAATGAGCAGTTCTTC. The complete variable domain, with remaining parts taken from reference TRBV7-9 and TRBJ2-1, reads DTGVSQNPRHKITKRGQNVTFRCDPISEHNRLYWYRQTLGQGPEFLTYFQNEAQLEKSRLLSDRFSAERPKGSFSTLEIQRTEQGDSAMYLCASSLPGRFSNYNEQFFGPGTRLTVL.

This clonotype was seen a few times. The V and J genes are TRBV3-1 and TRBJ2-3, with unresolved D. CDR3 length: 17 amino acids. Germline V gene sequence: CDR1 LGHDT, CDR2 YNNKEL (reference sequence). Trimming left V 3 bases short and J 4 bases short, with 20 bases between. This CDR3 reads CASSQNRVHSRPDTQYF. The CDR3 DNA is TGTGCCAGCAGCCAGAACCGGGTCCATTCTCGCCCAGATACGCAGTATTTT.

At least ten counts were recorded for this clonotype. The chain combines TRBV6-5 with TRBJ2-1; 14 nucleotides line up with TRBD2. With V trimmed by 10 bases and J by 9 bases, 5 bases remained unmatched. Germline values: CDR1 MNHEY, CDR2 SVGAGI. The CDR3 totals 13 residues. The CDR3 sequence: CATGTSGSVEQFF. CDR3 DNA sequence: TGTGCCACCGGGACTAGCGGGAGTGTTGAGCAGTTCTTC.

CDR3 sequence (DNA): TGTGCCAGCAGCTTAATTCAGGGGAGTGGAAACACCATATATTTT. Its protein product is CASSLIQGSGNTIYF. The chain uses TRBV7-2 and TRBJ1-3; D is perhaps TRBD1 (6 bases). The CDR3 runs to 15 residues. Between the trimmed V and J ends, which lost 2 bases and 3 bases, there was a span of 11 bases. CDR1 is SGHTA, CDR2 FQGNSA, per germline.

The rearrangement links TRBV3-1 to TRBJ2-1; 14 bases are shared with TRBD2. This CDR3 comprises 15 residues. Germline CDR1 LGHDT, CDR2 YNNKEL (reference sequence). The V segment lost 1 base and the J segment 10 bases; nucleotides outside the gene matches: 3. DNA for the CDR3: TGTGCCAGCAGCCAAGTGACTAGCGGGAGGGCAGAGCAGTTCTTC. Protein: CASSQVTSGRAEQFF.

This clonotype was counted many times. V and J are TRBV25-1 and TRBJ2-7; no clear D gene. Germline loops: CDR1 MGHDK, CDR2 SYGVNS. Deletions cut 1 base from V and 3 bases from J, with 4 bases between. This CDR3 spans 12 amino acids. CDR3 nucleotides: TGTGCCAGCAGTGAATCGGGCTACGAGCAGTACGTC. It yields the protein CASSESGYEQYV.

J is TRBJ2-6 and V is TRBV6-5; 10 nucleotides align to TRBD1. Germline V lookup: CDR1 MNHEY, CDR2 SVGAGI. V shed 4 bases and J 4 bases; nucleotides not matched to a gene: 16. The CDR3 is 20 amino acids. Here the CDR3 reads CASSSKPGQGIIPGANVLTF. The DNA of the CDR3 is TGTGCCAGCAGTTCTAAGCCGGGACAGGGGATCATCCCCGGGGCCAACGTCCTGACTTTC.

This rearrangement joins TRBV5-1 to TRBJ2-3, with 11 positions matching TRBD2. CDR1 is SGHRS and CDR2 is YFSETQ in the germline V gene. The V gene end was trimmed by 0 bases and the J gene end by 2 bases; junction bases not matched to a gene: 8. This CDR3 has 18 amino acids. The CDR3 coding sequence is TGCGCCAGCAGCTTGGACACTAGCGGGAGTCCCCCCACAGATACGCAGTATTTT. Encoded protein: CASSLDTSGSPPTDTQYF.

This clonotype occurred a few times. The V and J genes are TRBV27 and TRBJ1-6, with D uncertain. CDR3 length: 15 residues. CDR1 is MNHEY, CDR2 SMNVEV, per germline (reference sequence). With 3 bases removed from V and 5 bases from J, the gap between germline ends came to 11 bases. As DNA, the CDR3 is TGTGCCAGCAGTTTTGAGGGTGCGAATAATTCACCCCTCCACTTT. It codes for CASSFEGANNSPLHF.

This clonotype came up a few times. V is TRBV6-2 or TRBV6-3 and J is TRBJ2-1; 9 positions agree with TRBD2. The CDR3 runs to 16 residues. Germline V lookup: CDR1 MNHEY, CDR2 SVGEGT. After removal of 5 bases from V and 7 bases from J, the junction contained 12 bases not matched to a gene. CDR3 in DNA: TGTGCCAGCAGTGCCACCGCGGGAGGGCGTAGTAATGAGCAGTTCTTC. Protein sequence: CASSATAGGRSNEQFF.

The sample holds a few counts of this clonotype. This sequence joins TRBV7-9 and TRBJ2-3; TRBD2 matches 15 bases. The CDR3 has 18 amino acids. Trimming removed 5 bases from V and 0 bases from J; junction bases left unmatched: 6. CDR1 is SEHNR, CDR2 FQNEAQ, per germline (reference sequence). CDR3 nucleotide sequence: TGTGCCAGCAGCACCGGACTAGCGGGAGGGCCTAGCACAGATACGCAGTATTTT. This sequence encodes CASSTGLAGGPSTDTQYF. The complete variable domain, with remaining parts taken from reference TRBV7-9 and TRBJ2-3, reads DTGVSQNPRHKITKRGQNVTFRCDPISEHNRLYWYRQTLGQGPEFLTYFQNEAQLEKSRLLSDRFSAERPKGSFSTLEIQRTEQGDSAMYLCASSTGLAGGPSTDTQYFGPGTRLTVL.

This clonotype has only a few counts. CDR3 coding DNA: TGCAGCGTTGAAGAATCGAGGAGCGGAATCTACAATGAGCAGTTCTTC. This gives the protein CSVEESRSGIYNEQFF. J is TRBJ2-1 and V is TRBV29-1; tentatively, D is TRBD2 (5 bases). Trimming removed 0 bases at V and 3 bases at J, with 15 bases between. This CDR3 has 16 residues. Germline loops: CDR1 SQVTM, CDR2 ANQGSEA.

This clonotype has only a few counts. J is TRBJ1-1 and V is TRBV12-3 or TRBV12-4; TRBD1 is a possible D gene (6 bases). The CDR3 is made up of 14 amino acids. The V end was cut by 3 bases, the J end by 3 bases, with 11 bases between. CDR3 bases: TGTGCCAGCAGTTTTTCAGGGGTGGACACTGAAGCTTTCTTT. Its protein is CASSFSGVDTEAFF.

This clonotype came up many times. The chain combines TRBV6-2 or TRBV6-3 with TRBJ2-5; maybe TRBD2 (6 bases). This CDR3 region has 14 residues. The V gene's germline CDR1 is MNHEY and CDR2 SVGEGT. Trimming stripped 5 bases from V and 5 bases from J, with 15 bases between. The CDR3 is CASSPFGGSETQYF. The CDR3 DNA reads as TGTGCCAGCAGTCCTTTCGGGGGATCCGAGACCCAGTACTTC.

Here the CDR3 reads CASLQSWLNTEAFF. The CDR3 nucleotides are TGTGCCAGCTTACAGTCATGGTTGAACACTGAAGCTTTCTTT. The genes are TRBV6-2 or TRBV6-3 and TRBJ1-1; D unclear. Trimming stripped 8 bases from V and 0 bases from J, with 13 bases between. CDR1 is MNHEY, CDR2 SVGEGT, per germline. The CDR3 runs 14 residues.

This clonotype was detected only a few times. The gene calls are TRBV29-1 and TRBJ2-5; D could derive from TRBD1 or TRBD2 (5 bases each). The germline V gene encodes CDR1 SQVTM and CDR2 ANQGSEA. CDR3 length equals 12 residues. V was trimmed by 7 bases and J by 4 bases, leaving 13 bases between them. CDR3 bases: TGCAGCGCCATCTATGGGGGAGAGACCCAGTACTTC. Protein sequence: CSAIYGGETQYF.

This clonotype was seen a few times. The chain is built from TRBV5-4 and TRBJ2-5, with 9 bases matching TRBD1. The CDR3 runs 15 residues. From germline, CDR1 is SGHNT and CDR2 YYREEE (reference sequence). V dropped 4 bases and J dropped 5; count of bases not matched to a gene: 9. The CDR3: CASSKRTGETETQYF. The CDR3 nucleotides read TGTGCCAGCAGCAAGCGGACAGGGGAGACGGAGACCCAGTACTTC.

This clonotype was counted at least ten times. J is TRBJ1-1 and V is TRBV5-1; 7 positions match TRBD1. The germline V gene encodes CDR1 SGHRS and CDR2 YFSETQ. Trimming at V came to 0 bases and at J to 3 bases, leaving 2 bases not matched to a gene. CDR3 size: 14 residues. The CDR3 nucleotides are TGCGCCAGCAGCTTGGCAGGGGGATACACTGAAGCTTTCTTT. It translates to CASSLAGGYTEAFF.

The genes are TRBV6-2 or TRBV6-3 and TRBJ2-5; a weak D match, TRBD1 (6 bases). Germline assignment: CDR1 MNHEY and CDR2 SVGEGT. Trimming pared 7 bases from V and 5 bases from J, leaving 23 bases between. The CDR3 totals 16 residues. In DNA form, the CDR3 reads TGTGCCAGCATCGGAAGGTTGGGGGCGACGGTGGAGACCCAGTACTTC. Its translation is CASIGRLGATVETQYF.

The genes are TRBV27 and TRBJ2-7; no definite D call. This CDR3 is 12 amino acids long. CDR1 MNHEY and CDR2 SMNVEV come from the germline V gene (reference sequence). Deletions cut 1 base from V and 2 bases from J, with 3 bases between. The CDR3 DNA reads TGTGCCAGCAGTTTATGCCCCTACGAGCAGTACGTC. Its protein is CASSLCPYEQYV.

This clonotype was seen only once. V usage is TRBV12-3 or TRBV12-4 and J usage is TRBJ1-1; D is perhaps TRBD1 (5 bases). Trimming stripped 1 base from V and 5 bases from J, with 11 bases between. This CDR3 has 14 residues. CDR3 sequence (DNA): TGTGCCAGCAGTTTAGATAAGGGGTATACTGAAGCTTTCTTT. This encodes CASSLDKGYTEAFF.

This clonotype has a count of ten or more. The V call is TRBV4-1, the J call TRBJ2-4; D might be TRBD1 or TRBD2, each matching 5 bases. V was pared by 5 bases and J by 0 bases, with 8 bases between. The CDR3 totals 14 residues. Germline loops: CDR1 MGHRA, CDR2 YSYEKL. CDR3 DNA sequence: TGCGCCAGCAGCACAGGACTAGCCAAAAACATTCAGTACTTC. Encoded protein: CASSTGLAKNIQYF.

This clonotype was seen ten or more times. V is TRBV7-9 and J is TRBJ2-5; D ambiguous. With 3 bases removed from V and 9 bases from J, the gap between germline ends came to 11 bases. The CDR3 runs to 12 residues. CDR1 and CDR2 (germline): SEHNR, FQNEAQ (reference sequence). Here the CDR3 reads CASSFPPNAQYF. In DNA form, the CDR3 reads TGTGCCAGCAGCTTTCCGCCCAATGCCCAGTACTTC.

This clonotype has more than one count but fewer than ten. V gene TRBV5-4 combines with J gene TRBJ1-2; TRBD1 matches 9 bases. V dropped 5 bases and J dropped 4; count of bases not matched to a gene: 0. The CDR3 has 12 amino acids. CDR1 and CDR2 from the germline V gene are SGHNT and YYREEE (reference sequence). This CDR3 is CASRQGAYGYTF. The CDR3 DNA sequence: TGTGCCAGCAGACAGGGGGCCTATGGCTACACCTTC.

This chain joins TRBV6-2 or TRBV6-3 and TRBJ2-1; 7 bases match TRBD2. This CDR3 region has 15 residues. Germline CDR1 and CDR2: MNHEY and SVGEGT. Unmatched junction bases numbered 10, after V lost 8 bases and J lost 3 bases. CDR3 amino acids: CASQRALAHYNEQFF. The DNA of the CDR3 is TGTGCCAGCCAGCGCGCACTAGCGCACTACAATGAGCAGTTCTTC.

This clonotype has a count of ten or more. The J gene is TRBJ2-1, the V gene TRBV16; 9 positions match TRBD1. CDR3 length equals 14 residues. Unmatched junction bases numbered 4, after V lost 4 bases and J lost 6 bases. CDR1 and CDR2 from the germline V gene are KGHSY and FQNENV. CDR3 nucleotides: TGTGCCAGCAGCCCTCGGACAGGGGCCAATGAGCAGTTCTTC. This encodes CASSPRTGANEQFF.

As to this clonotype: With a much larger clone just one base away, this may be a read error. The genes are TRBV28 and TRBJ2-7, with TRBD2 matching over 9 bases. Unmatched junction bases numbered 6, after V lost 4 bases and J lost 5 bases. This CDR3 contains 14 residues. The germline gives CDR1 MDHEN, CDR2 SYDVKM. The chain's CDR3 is CASSSSGARDEQYF. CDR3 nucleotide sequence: TGTGCCAGCAGTTCTAGCGGGGCTCGAGACGAGCAGTACTTC.

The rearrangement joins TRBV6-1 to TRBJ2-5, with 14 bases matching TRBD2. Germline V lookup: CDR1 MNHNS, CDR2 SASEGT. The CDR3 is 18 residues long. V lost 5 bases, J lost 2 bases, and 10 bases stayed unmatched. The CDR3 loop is CASSSGTSGRGEQETQYF. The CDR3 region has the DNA TGTGCCAGCAGTTCCGGGACTAGCGGGAGAGGGGAGCAAGAGACCCAGTACTTC.

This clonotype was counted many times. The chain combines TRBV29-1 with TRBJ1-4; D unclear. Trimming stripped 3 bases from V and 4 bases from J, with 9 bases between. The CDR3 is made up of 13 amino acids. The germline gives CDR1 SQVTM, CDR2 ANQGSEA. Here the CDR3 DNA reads TGCAGCGTTGACCCAGGATTTAATGAAAAACTGTTTTTT. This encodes CSVDPGFNEKLFF. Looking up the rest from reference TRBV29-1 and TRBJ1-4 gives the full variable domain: SAVISQKPSRDICQRGTSLTIQCQVDSQVTMMFWYRQQPGQSLTLIATANQGSEATYESGFVIDKFPISRPNLTFSTLTVSNMSPEDSSIYLCSVDPGFNEKLFFGSGTQLSVL.

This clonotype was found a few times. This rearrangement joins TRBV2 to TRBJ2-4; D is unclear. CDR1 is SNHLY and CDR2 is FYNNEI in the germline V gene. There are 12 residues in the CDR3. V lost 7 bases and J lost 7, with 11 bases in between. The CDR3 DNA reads TGTGCCAGCAATCTACTTGATAACATTCAGTACTTC. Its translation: CASNLLDNIQYF.

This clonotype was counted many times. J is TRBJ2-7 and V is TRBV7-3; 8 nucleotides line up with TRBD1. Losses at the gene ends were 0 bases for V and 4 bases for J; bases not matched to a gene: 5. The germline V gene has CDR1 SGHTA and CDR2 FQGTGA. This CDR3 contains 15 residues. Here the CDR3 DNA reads TGTGCCAGCAGCTTAACCCCAGGGGGCTATTACGAGCAGTACTTC. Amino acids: CASSLTPGGYYEQYF.